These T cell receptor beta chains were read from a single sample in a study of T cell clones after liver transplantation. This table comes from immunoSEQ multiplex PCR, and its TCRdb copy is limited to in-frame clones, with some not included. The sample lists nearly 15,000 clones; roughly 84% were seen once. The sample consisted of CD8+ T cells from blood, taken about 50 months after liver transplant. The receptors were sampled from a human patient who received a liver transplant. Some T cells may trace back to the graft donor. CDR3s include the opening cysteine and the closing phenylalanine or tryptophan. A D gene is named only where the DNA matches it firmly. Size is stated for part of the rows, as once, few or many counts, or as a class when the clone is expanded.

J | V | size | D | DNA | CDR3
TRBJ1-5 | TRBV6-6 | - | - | TGTGCCAGCAACAACCGAGGGAGCAATCAGCCCCAGCATTTT | CASNNRGSNQPQHF
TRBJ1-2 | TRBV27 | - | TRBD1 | TGTGCCAGCAGTATAAACCGACAGGGAACTAACTATGGCTACACCTTC | CASSINRQGTNYGYTF
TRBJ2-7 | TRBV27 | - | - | TGTGCCAGCAGTTTATCCTCCCCAGGCGGCAGTTCCTACGAGCAGTACTTC | CASSLSSPGGSSYEQYF
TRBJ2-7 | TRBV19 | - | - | TGTGCCAGTAGTATTATCGGTCTTCCGGGGGAGCAGTACTTC | CASSIIGLPGEQYF
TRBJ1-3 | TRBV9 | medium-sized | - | TGTGCCAGCAGCTTACCTTCGGGGGGGACTACTGGAAACACCATATATTTT | CASSLPSGGTTGNTIYF
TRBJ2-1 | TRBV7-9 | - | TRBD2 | TGTGCCAGCGGACCTAGCGGGAGGACCTACAATGAGCAGTTCTTC | CASGPSGRTYNEQFF
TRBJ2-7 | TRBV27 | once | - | TGTGCCAGCAGTCCGCCGGACTACTACGAGCAGTACTTC | CASSPPDYYEQYF
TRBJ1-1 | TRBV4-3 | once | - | TGCGCCAGCAGCCAAGAATTCGGTACGAACACTGAAGCTTTCTTT | CASSQEFGTNTEAFF
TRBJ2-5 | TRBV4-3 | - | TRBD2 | TGCGCCAGCAGCCCCGGGACTAGCGGCAATCCATTCCAAGAGACCCAGTACTTC | CASSPGTSGNPFQETQYF
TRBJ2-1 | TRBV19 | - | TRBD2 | TGTGCCAGTAGTAGGGGGGGGAGCTCCTACAATGAGCAGTTCTTC | CASSRGGSSYNEQFF
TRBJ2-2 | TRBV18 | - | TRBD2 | TGTGCCAGCTCACCTGCGGGAGGCTCGAACACCGGGGAGCTGTTTTTT | CASSPAGGSNTGELFF
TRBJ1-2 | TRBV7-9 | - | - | TGTGCCAGCAGCTTAGGGACAGCGACAGAGGGCTACACCTTC | CASSLGTATEGYTF
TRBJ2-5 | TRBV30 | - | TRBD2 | TGTGCCTGGATCTCTGGGAGCGGGGGAGAGACCCAGTACTTC | CAWISGSGGETQYF
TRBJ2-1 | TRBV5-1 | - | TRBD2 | TGCGCCAGCAGCTCAGCTTACTGGACTAGCGGAACCAATGAGCAGTTCTTC | CASSSAYWTSGTNEQFF
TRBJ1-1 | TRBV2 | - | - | TGTGCCAGCAGTGAAACGCAGGAGAACACTGAAGCTTTCTTT | CASSETQENTEAFF
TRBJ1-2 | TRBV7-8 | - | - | TGTGCCAGCAGCCCGAGTCGGGACAAAAACTATGGCTACACCTTC | CASSPSRDKNYGYTF
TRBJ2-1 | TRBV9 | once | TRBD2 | TGTGCCAGCAGCGTAGATAGTAGCGGGGGGATATATGAGCAGTTCTTC | CASSVDSSGGIYEQFF
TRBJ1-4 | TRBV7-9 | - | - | TGTGCCAGCAGCTTAAGGGGTGCTAATGAAAAACTGTTTTTT | CASSLRGANEKLFF
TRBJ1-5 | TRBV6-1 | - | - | TGTGCCAGCAGTGCCCAAGGAGAGAGGAATCGCCAGCCCCAGCATTTT | CASSAQGERNRQPQHF
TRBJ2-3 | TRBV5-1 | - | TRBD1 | TGCGCCAGCAGCTTGAGGACAGGCAGAACCTACACAGATACGCAGTATTTT | CASSLRTGRTYTDTQYF
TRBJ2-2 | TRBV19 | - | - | TGTGCCAGTAGTATAGGGCAGGGATCGTGGACCGGGGAGCTGTTTTTT | CASSIGQGSWTGELFF
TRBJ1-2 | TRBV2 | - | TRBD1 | TGTGCCAGCAGGACGGACAGGGGGGCTCGGCTCAACTATGGCTACACCTTC | CASRTDRGARLNYGYTF
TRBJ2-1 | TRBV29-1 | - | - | TGCAGCGTTGTAGATCTTATCAATGAGCAGTTCTTC | CSVVDLINEQFF
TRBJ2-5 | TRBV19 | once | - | TGTGCCAGTAGTATAGGGTTGGGTGGAGAGACCCAGTACTTC | CASSIGLGGETQYF
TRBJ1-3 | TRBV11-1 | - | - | TGTGCCAGCAGCCCAGCCCTTCCGATTGGAAACACCATATATTTT | CASSPALPIGNTIYF
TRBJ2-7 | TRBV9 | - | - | TGTGCCAGCAGTCCCCTCACGAGCGGAGGGGTTCCCTACGAGCAGTACTTC | CASSPLTSGGVPYEQYF
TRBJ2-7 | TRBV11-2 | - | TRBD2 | TGTGCCAGCAGCTTACTAGCGGGATTTATCTACGAGCAGTACTTC | CASSLLAGFIYEQYF
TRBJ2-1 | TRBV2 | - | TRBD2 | TGTGCCAGCAGAGGGTCCGGAGGGCGGGGGAGCTCCTACAATGAGCAGTTCTTC | CASRGSGGRGSSYNEQFF
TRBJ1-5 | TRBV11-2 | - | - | TGTGCCAGCAGCTTAGCAGGGTTTAATCAGCCCCAGCATTTT | CASSLAGFNQPQHF
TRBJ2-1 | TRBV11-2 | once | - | TGTGCCAGCAGCTTCCTAGTCAATGAGCAGTTCTTC | CASSFLVNEQFF
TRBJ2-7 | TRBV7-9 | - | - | TGTGCCAGCAGCTTAGACGGGGGTAGCTCCTACGAGCAGTACTTC | CASSLDGGSSYEQYF
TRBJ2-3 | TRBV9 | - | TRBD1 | TGTGCCAGCAGCGAACCCCGGGACAGGGGTTCAGATACGCAGTATTTT | CASSEPRDRGSDTQYF
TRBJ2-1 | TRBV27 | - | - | TGTGCCAGCAGTTTAGGACAGCTCCTCTACAATGAGCAGTTCTTC | CASSLGQLLYNEQFF
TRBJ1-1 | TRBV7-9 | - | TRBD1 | TGTGCCAGCAGCTTAGCGCCCAGCAGGGGGCCGATTGAAGCTTTCTTT | CASSLAPSRGPIEAFF
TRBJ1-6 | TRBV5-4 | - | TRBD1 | TGTGCCAGCAGCGCCGACAGGGGGTACTCACCCCTCCACTTT | CASSADRGYSPLHF
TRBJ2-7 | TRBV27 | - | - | TGTGCCAGCAGTTATGGCCAAGCATACGAGCAGTACTTC | CASSYGQAYEQYF
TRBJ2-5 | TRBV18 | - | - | TGTGCCAGCTCCCCTTGGACAGAAGAGACCCAGTACTTC | CASSPWTEETQYF
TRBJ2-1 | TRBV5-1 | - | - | TGCGCCAGCAGCTTGGGACTGAATGAGCAGTTCTTC | CASSLGLNEQFF
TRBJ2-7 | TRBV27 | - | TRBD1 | TGTGCCAGCAGTCTGCAGGGGGCTCTATCCTACGAGCAGTACTTC | CASSLQGALSYEQYF
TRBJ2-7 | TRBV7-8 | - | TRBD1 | TGTGCCAGCAGGGGGACAGGGGTCGACGAGCAGTACTTC | CASRGTGVDEQYF
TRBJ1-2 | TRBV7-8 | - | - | TGTGCCAGCAGCTTAGTAGGAGACTATGGCTACACCTTC | CASSLVGDYGYTF
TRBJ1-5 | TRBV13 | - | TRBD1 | TGTGCCAGCAGCCCCGGGAGGACAGGGCGCAATCGGCCCCAGCATTTT | CASSPGRTGRNRPQHF
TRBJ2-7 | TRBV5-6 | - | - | TGTGCCAGCAGCTTGGTCTCGGGCTACGAGCAGTACTTC | CASSLVSGYEQYF
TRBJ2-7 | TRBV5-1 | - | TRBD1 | TGCGCCAGCAGCTCGGGACAGGGTATGTGGGAGCAGTACTTC | CASSSGQGMWEQYF
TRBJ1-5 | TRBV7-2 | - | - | TGTGCCAGCAGCCAAGGACTCATTAGCAATCAGCCCCAGCATTTT | CASSQGLISNQPQHF
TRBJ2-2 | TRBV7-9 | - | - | TGTGCCAGCAGCCAGACGGGTTACACCGGGGAGCTGTTTTTT | CASSQTGYTGELFF
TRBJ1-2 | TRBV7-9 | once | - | TGTGCCAGCAGCTTAGTAGGGGAGTACTATGGCTACACCTTC | CASSLVGEYYGYTF
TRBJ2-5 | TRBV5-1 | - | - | TGCGCCAGCAATCACCAAGAGACCCAGTACTTC | CASNHQETQYF